The rows below give T cell receptor beta chains drawn from one sample of a study of blood T cell repertoires in COVID-19. This table comes from immunoSEQ multiplex PCR, and its TCRdb copy is limited to in-frame clones, with some not included. This sample yields 200,000 or so clones, of which roughly 79% are seen a single time; around 12% belongs to the top ten. Sequenced: peripheral blood. The receptors here all came from a woman of 80 years or more with COVID-19, enrolled during active disease. Each CDR3 is given with its conserved first and last residue. A D gene is named only where the DNA matches it firmly. Size is omitted from some rows. Given values are once, few, many or a class for expanded clones.

clone size,J gene,CDR3 length,D gene,V gene,CDR3 DNA,CDR3 protein
.,TRBJ1-5,15,.,TRBV19,TGTGCCAGTAGTATAGATCTGGCAGTGATTTATCCCCAGCATTTT,CASSIDLAVIYPQHF
once,TRBJ1-2,14,.,TRBV2,TGTGCCAGCAGTGACAGCCGCCAGGGGAATGGCTACACCTTC,CASSDSRQGNGYTF
.,TRBJ1-1,18,.,TRBV7-2,TGTGCCAGCAGCTTAGAGTATTTGAGGGTTTTAGTGAACACTGAAGCTTTCTTT,CASSLEYLRVLVNTEAFF
.,TRBJ2-5,11,.,TRBV12-3/TRBV12-4,TGTGCCAGCGGCCAAACAGAGACCCAGTACTTC,CASGQTETQYF
.,TRBJ2-1,13,.,TRBV11-3,TGTGCCAGCAGCTTGGGCAGGGCAAATGAGCAGTTCTTC,CASSLGRANEQFF
.,TRBJ2-3,15,TRBD2,TRBV7-6,TGTGCCAGCAGAGACGTAGAGCGGGGGGGGGATACGCAGTATTTT,CASRDVERGGDTQYF
once,TRBJ1-2,12,.,TRBV5-6,TGTGCCAGCAGCTTGTTAGAATATGGCTACACCTTC,CASSLLEYGYTF
few,TRBJ1-5,14,TRBD1,TRBV19,TGTGCCAGTAGTAGACAGGGGCAGGAACAGCCCCAGCATTTT,CASSRQGQEQPQHF
.,TRBJ1-5,16,.,TRBV6-1,TGTGCCAGCAGTGATCTCGGTTACAGGGGCAATCAGCCCCAGCATTTT,CASSDLGYRGNQPQHF
.,TRBJ1-6,15,TRBD1,TRBV5-4,TGTGCCAGCAGCTTGGGGACAGGTGGGAGATCACCCCTCCACTTT,CASSLGTGGRSPLHF
.,TRBJ2-7,14,TRBD2,TRBV5-1,TGCGCCAGCAGCTTGGAAAAAACTAGCGGGAAGCAGTACTTC,CASSLEKTSGKQYF
once,TRBJ2-3,17,TRBD2,TRBV2,TGTGCCAGCCACACACGTGGAGGCGGGGGGGCCGTAGATACGCAGTATTTT,CASHTRGGGGAVDTQYF
once,TRBJ1-2,15,TRBD1,TRBV6-2/TRBV6-3,TGTGCCAGCAGTTACGGTGGGACAGGGGGCGATGGCTACACCTTC,CASSYGGTGGDGYTF
.,TRBJ2-7,16,TRBD2,TRBV5-4,TGTGCCAGCAGCCGGGGCCTAGCGGGGGCCGGCTACGAGCAGTACTTC,CASSRGLAGAGYEQYF
.,TRBJ2-1,14,TRBD1,TRBV6-5,TGTGCCAGCATAGGACAGGGACCCTACAATGAGCAGTTCTTC,CASIGQGPYNEQFF
.,TRBJ2-1,15,.,TRBV16,TGTGCCAGCACGCGGGGGACAGGACTATCGAATGAGCAGTTCTTC,CASTRGTGLSNEQFF
.,TRBJ2-7,17,TRBD2,TRBV18,TGTGCCAGCTCACCACCGGGACTAGCGGGAGGGGTGAGGGAGCAGTACTTC,CASSPPGLAGGVREQYF
.,TRBJ1-2,16,.,TRBV10-3,TGTGCCATCAGTGAGACCCCGCTTGGCCAGGGAGGAGGCTACACCTTC,CAISETPLGQGGGYTF
.,TRBJ1-2,15,TRBD1,TRBV6-6,TGTGCCAGCAGTTACCAGGGACAGGGGGCTGAAGGCTACACCTTC,CASSYQGQGAEGYTF
.,TRBJ2-1,15,.,TRBV5-8,TGTGCCAGCAGCATAGGCCAGGCCCGCTACAATGAGCAGTTCTTC,CASSIGQARYNEQFF
.,TRBJ1-1,14,TRBD1,TRBV3-1/TRBV3-2,TGTGCCAGCAGCCAGGGGACAGGGGTAACTGAAGCTTTCTTT,CASSQGTGVTEAFF
.,TRBJ2-5,13,.,TRBV15,TGTGCCACCAGCAGAGATTCGCGCGAGACCCAGTACTTC,CATSRDSRETQYF
.,TRBJ1-1,17,TRBD1,TRBV27,TGTGCCAGCAGTTTGGAGGGACAGGGGGCGGGGAACACTGAAGCTTTCTTT,CASSLEGQGAGNTEAFF
.,TRBJ2-5,16,.,TRBV9,TGTGCCAGCAGCGTATCCGACGGCAGGGGTCGAGAGACCCAGTACTTC,CASSVSDGRGRETQYF
.,TRBJ2-1,13,.,TRBV12-3/TRBV12-4,TGTGCCAGCAGTACGGACAGTTACAATGAGCAGTTCTTC,CASSTDSYNEQFF
.,TRBJ1-1,16,.,TRBV5-1,TGCGCCAGCAGCTCGCCTTTAGGGAAGGGGAGGACTGAAGCTTTCTTT,CASSSPLGKGRTEAFF
.,TRBJ1-1,12,.,TRBV10-3,TGTGCCATCAAGCCCCCTGACACTGAAGCTTTCTTT,CAIKPPDTEAFF
.,TRBJ2-1,17,.,TRBV7-6,TGTGCCAGCAGCGCCCCACGGGTCCAGCGGGTGGGCTATGAGCAGTTCTTC,CASSAPRVQRVGYEQFF
.,TRBJ2-1,17,TRBD2,TRBV5-1,TGCGCCAGCAGCATCCAGACTAGCGGGAGGGTCTACAATGAGCAGTTCTTC,CASSIQTSGRVYNEQFF
few,TRBJ1-2,14,TRBD1,TRBV19,TGTGCCAGTAGTATAGGAGGGGGCAGCTATGGCTACACCTTC,CASSIGGGSYGYTF
many,TRBJ2-7,13,TRBD2,TRBV7-3,TGTGCCAGCAGCTTACTAGCGGGGAGCGAGCAGTACTTC,CASSLLAGSEQYF
.,TRBJ1-5,13,.,TRBV28,TGTGCCAGCAGTTCGCCTATCAATCAGCCCCAGCATTTT,CASSSPINQPQHF
.,TRBJ2-1,16,.,TRBV11-2,TGTGCCAGCAGCTTGGGTGGCGGGAAGACTGGGAATGAGCAGTTCTTC,CASSLGGGKTGNEQFF
.,TRBJ2-2,15,TRBD1,TRBV4-3,TGCGCCAGCAGCACGCGGGCAGGGGGTGGCGGGGAGCTGTTTTTT,CASSTRAGGGGELFF
once,TRBJ2-5,15,.,TRBV5-1,TGCGCCAGCAGCCCCGCGGCGGTTTATGGGGAGACCCAGTACTTC,CASSPAAVYGETQYF
few,TRBJ1-6,14,.,TRBV5-4,TGTGCCAGCAGCTGGGGAGGGGGGAAATCACCCCTCCACTTT,CASSWGGGKSPLHF
.,TRBJ1-2,15,.,TRBV7-2,TGTGCCAGCAGCTTCACAGGGACCGAGGGCTATGGCTACACCTTC,CASSFTGTEGYGYTF
.,TRBJ1-1,14,TRBD1,TRBV19,TGTGCCAGTATCGAGACAGGGATGAACACTGAAGCTTTCTTT,CASIETGMNTEAFF
.,TRBJ2-5,16,.,TRBV4-1,TGCGCCAGCAGCCAAGAGTCGGGGACACTCCAAGAGACCCAGTACTTC,CASSQESGTLQETQYF
.,TRBJ1-3,18,TRBD1,TRBV11-3,TGTGCCAGCAGCTTAGGGGGACAGCCCATTTACTCTGGAAACACCATATATTTT,CASSLGGQPIYSGNTIYF
.,TRBJ2-7,16,TRBD2,TRBV6-1,TGTGCCAGCAGTGAATTGGGGAGGGCTTCGATCTACGAGCAGTACTTC,CASSELGRASIYEQYF
few,TRBJ2-3,15,.,TRBV9,TGTGCCAGCAGCGTATGGCGGTCTAGCACAGATACGCAGTATTTT,CASSVWRSSTDTQYF
.,TRBJ1-2,13,.,TRBV15,TGTGCCACCAGCAGAGACAGGAACTATGGCTACACCTTC,CATSRDRNYGYTF
.,TRBJ2-5,14,.,TRBV21-1,TGTGCCAGCAGCAAAGATCAGGCCAGGAAGACCCAGTACTTC,CASSKDQARKTQYF
.,TRBJ2-1,16,TRBD2,TRBV6-5,TGTGCCAGCAGTTCCCAAGCGGGGGTAGCCTACAATGAGCAGTTCTTC,CASSSQAGVAYNEQFF
.,TRBJ1-1,18,TRBD1,TRBV4-1,TGCGCCAGCAGCCTAGACTCAGGGACAGGGGCTCTGAACACTGAAGCTTTCTTT,CASSLDSGTGALNTEAFF
.,TRBJ2-7,11,.,TRBV20-1,TGCAGTGCTCCGCGTGACTACGAGCAGTACTTC,CSAPRDYEQYF
once,TRBJ2-7,14,TRBD1,TRBV7-9,TGTGCCAGCAGCTCCAGGACAGGGGGCTACGAGCAGTACTTC,CASSSRTGGYEQYF
.,TRBJ2-1,14,.,TRBV7-2,TGTGCCAGCAGCTTTCCAGGGTTCTACAATGAGCAGTTCTTC,CASSFPGFYNEQFF
once,TRBJ2-7,16,TRBD1,TRBV19,TGTGCCAGTAGTAGAGACGGACAGGGGGGGACCTACGAGCAGTACTTC,CASSRDGQGGTYEQYF
few,TRBJ1-4,17,TRBD1,TRBV7-2,TGTGCCAGCAGCTTAGTCGGGGACAGGGTCTACCGGGAAAAACTGTTTTTT,CASSLVGDRVYREKLFF
.,TRBJ1-5,13,.,TRBV29-1,TGCAGCGTTGCGGACTTCAGCAATCAGCCCCAGCATTTT,CSVADFSNQPQHF
.,TRBJ1-3,15,.,TRBV30,TGTGCCTGGAGTAGGTTGGGGGCTTCGGGAAACACCATATATTTT,CAWSRLGASGNTIYF
.,TRBJ2-7,14,.,TRBV9,TGTGCCAGCAGCCCCCGGCTAGGATCCTACGAGCAGTACTTC,CASSPRLGSYEQYF
.,TRBJ2-7,14,TRBD1,TRBV28,TGTGCCAGCAGTTCCCCGGACAGGTTCTACGAGCAGTACTTC,CASSSPDRFYEQYF
.,TRBJ1-2,15,TRBD1,TRBV14,TGTGCCAGCAGCCGCGGACAGGCAGCTAACTATGGCTACACCTTC,CASSRGQAANYGYTF
.,TRBJ2-7,15,.,TRBV12-2,TGTGCAAGTCGCTTGGACAGGAGCTTCTCCTACGAGCAGTACTTC,CASRLDRSFSYEQYF
.,TRBJ2-4,16,.,TRBV7-9,TGTGCCAGCAGCTTAGGGGCAGGGCTAGCCAAAAACATTCAGTACTTC,CASSLGAGLAKNIQYF